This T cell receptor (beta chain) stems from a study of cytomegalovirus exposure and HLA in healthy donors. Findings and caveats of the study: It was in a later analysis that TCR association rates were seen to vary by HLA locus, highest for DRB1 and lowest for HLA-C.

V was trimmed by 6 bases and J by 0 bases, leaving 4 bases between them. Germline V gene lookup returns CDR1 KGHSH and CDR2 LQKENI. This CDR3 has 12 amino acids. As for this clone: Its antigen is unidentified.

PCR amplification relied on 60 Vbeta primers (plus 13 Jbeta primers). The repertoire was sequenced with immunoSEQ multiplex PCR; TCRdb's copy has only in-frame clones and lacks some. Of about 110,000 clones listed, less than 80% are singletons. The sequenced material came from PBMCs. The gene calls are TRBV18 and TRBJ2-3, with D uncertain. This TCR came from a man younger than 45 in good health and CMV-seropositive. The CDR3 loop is CASSGSTDTQYF. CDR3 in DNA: TGTGCCAGCTCCGGTAGCACAGATACGCAGTATTTT.